The 30 T cell receptor beta chains given below trace back to one sample, sequenced in a study of blood T cell repertoires in COVID-19. TCRdb keeps only in-frame clones here, not all; method: immunoSEQ multiplex PCR. The sample has around 130,000 clones, roughly four fifths seen once. The sample taken for sequencing was peripheral blood. The receptors here all came from a human donor in a cohort sampled during active COVID-19.

A few counts support this clone. This rearrangement joins TRBV6-5 to TRBJ1-5; no definite D call. V was pared by 0 bases and J by 0 bases, with 9 bases between. Germline-derived CDR1 and CDR2 are MNHEY and SVGAGI. This CDR3 spans 16 amino acids. The CDR3 DNA follows: TGTGCCAGCAGTTACTCGTGGCAGAATAGCAATCAGCCCCAGCATTTT. It encodes CASSYSWQNSNQPQHF.

The chain joins TRBV6-1 to TRBJ1-5; the D is unclear. V lost 3 bases and J lost 6, with 3 bases in between. The germline CDR1 and CDR2 sequences are MNHNS and SASEGT. The CDR3 has 11 amino acids. CDR3 protein: CASSDSQPQHF. CDR3 bases: TGTGCCAGCAGTGATAGTCAGCCCCAGCATTTT.

There are a few counts of this clone. This sequence joins TRBV14 and TRBJ2-7, with 9 bases fitting TRBD1. Germline V CDR1 and CDR2: SGHDN, FVKESK. The CDR3 has 16 residues. With V trimmed by 1 base and J by 3 bases, 7 bases remained unmatched. The CDR3 region is CASSQAGTGPHYEQYF. In DNA form, the CDR3 reads TGTGCCAGCAGCCAAGCCGGGACAGGGCCCCACTACGAGCAGTACTTC.

The chain has TRBV2 and TRBJ1-6; 9 bases fit TRBD1. V shed 6 bases, J shed 8 bases, and the junction held 8 bases outside the gene matches. Germline V CDR1 and CDR2: SNHLY, FYNNEI. The length of the CDR3 is 15 residues. CDR3 nucleotide sequence: TGTGCCAGCAGCCTAGGACAGGGGTGGCATTCACCCCTCCACTTT. Amino acids: CASSLGQGWHSPLHF.

The CDR3 DNA sequence: TGCGCCAGCAGCCGCGGGACAGGGGGAGGCTACGAGCAGTACTTC. This translates into CASSRGTGGGYEQYF. The V call is TRBV4-3, the J call TRBJ2-7; TRBD1 matches at 11 bases. Germline loops: CDR1 LGHNA, CDR2 YSLEER. With V trimmed by 4 bases and J by 3 bases, 5 bases remained unmatched. CDR3 size: 15 residues.

This chain uses TRBV12-3 or TRBV12-4 with TRBJ2-5, with a possible D match to TRBD1 (5 bases). The CDR3 has 12 residues. The V gene lost 5 bases and the J gene lost 7 bases, with 11 bases spanning the gap. The CDR3 here is CASSPIQGTQYF. CDR3 bases: TGTGCCAGCAGTCCTATCCAGGGGACCCAGTACTTC.

The V gene is TRBV7-2, the J gene TRBJ1-2, with 10 nucleotides matching TRBD1. After removal of 10 bases from V and 7 bases from J, the junction contained 6 bases not matched to a gene. Germline V gene sequence: CDR1 SGHTA, CDR2 FQGNSA. The CDR3 runs 12 residues. The CDR3 DNA sequence: TGTGCCATTACCGGGACAGGGGTTGGCTACACCTTC. Its protein is CAITGTGVGYTF. The full variable domain, with the rest looked up from reference TRBV7-2 and TRBJ1-2, is GAGVSQSPSNKVTEKGKDVELRCDPISGHTALYWYRQSLGQGLEFLIYFQGNSAPDKSGLPSDRFSAERTGGSVSTLTIQRTQQEDSAVYLCAITGTGVGYTFGSGTRLTVV.

CDR3 loop: CSVEDSQAGGRFF. The CDR3 DNA sequence: TGCAGCGTTGAAGATTCTCAGGCCGGGGGAAGGTTTTTT. The chain combines TRBV29-1 with TRBJ1-4; a possible D gene is TRBD1 (5 bases). The CDR3 length is 13 residues. V shed 0 bases and J shed 16 bases, with 18 bases lying between them. Germline V gene lookup returns CDR1 SQVTM and CDR2 ANQGSEA.

This sequence joins TRBV6-2 or TRBV6-3 and TRBJ2-1, with 7 bases fitting TRBD1. The CDR3 has 15 amino acids. CDR1 is MNHEY, CDR2 SVGEGT, per germline. With V trimmed by 2 bases and J by 4 bases, 5 bases remained unmatched. The CDR3 DNA reads as TGTGCCAGCAGTTACGAGGGGGCAGATTACAATGAGCAGTTCTTC. It translates to CASSYEGADYNEQFF.

On this clone itself: Different DNA sequences within this sample yield the same CDR3. This chain links TRBV18 with TRBJ2-7, with D tentatively TRBD1 (5 bases). Germline V gives CDR1 KGHSH, CDR2 LQKENI. The CDR3 has 14 residues. Trimming removed 0 bases at V and 4 bases at J, with 10 bases between. CDR3 protein: CASSPPGQSYEQYF. CDR3 in DNA: TGTGCCAGCTCACCACCGGGGCAGTCATACGAGCAGTACTTC.

The CDR3 is CASSFLQGATEAFF. The CDR3 coding sequence is TGTGCCAGCAGCTTTTTACAGGGGGCCACTGAAGCTTTCTTT. The chain employs TRBV5-4 and TRBJ1-1, with TRBD1 identical over 9 bases. Germline CDR1 is SGHNT and CDR2 is YYREEE (reference sequence). The J segment lost 4 bases and the V segment lost 2 bases, leaving 3 bases of the junction unmatched. The CDR3 is 14 residues long.

Details on this clone: The sample holds other DNA sequences that translate to the same CDR3. This chain uses TRBV7-2 with TRBJ2-7; perhaps TRBD2 as D (7 bases). V lost 0 bases and J lost 2, with 8 bases in between. This CDR3 contains 14 residues. Germline CDR1 and CDR2: SGHTA and FQGNSA. CDR3 sequence: CASSLAGGPYEQYF. As DNA, the CDR3 is TGTGCCAGCAGCTTAGCGGGGGGGCCCTACGAGCAGTACTTC.

The genes are TRBV19 and TRBJ2-7; the match to TRBD1 covers 9 bases. The V gene end was trimmed by 4 bases and the J gene end by 3 bases; junction bases not matched to a gene: 4. Germline V lookup: CDR1 LNHDA, CDR2 SQIVND (reference sequence). The CDR3 has 14 residues. The CDR3 loop is CASSTTGGGYEQYF. The CDR3 region has the DNA TGTGCCAGTAGTACCACAGGGGGCGGCTACGAGCAGTACTTC.

V usage is TRBV7-2 and J usage is TRBJ2-3, with 12 bases fitting TRBD1. V lost 3 bases to trimming and J lost 6 bases; unmatched junction nucleotides: 1. The germline gives CDR1 SGHTA, CDR2 FQGNSA. The CDR3 runs 14 residues. CDR3 sequence reads: CASSFGTGGDTQYF. The CDR3 bases are TGTGCCAGCAGCTTTGGGACAGGGGGCGATACGCAGTATTTT.

V usage is TRBV19 and J usage is TRBJ1-2, with TRBD1 matching 9 bases. After removal of 5 bases from V and 8 bases from J, the junction contained 9 bases not matched to a gene. CDR1 is LNHDA and CDR2 is SQIVND in the germline V gene (reference sequence). The CDR3 runs to 14 residues. CDR3 loop: CASSSLGTGNGYTF. Here the CDR3 DNA reads TGTGCCAGTAGTTCACTCGGGACAGGGAACGGCTACACCTTC.

The chain carries TRBV6-2 or TRBV6-3 and TRBJ2-5; TRBD2 might be the D (7 bases). The germline gives CDR1 MNHEY, CDR2 SVGEGT. The length of the CDR3 is 16 residues. Trimming stripped 1 base from V and 5 bases from J, with 17 bases between. The CDR3 region has the DNA TGTGCCAGCAGTTACTACCACGGGGGGCTCTGGGAGACCCAGTACTTC. Translation: CASSYYHGGLWETQYF.

This chain joins TRBV3-1 (or the pseudogene TRBV3-2) and TRBJ2-5; tentative D call: TRBD2 (6 bases). CDR3 size: 15 residues. V was cut by 1 base and J by 5 bases, with 14 bases left in between. Germline V gives CDR1 LGHDT, CDR2 YNNKEL (reference sequence). As DNA, the CDR3 is TGTGCCAGCAGCCAAGTTGTGGGCGGGGCCGAGACCCAGTACTTC. This translates into CASSQVVGGAETQYF.

V is TRBV6-5 and J is TRBJ2-7, with D unclear. Germline V CDR1 and CDR2: MNHEY, SVGAGI. The V gene lost 2 bases and the J gene lost 3 bases, with 8 bases spanning the gap. There are 13 residues in the CDR3. As DNA, the CDR3 is TGTGCCAGCAGTTACGGGCTTAACTACGAGCAGTACTTC. Its translation: CASSYGLNYEQYF.

This clone was detected once. The rearrangement joins TRBV3-1 (or the pseudogene TRBV3-2) to TRBJ2-5, with 9 bases lining up with TRBD1. Germline lookup yields CDR1 LGHDT and CDR2 YNNKEL (reference sequence). V shed 3 bases and J 5 bases; nucleotides not matched to a gene: 10. The CDR3 is made up of 16 amino acids. The CDR3 DNA is TGTGCCAGCAGCCAGGCCCGGGACAGGGCAGGGGAGACCCAGTACTTC. Protein sequence: CASSQARDRAGETQYF.

V and J are TRBV10-2 and TRBJ2-3; the D is unclear. Between the trimmed V and J ends, which lost 5 bases and 0 bases, there was a span of 3 bases. Germline loops: CDR1 WSHSY, CDR2 SAAADI. CDR3 length: 12 amino acids. The CDR3 spells CASSPSTDTQYF. The CDR3 region has the DNA TGCGCCAGCAGTCCGAGCACAGATACGCAGTATTTT.

This chain links TRBV19 with TRBJ1-2; D is perhaps TRBD1 (6 bases). Germline V gene lookup returns CDR1 LNHDA and CDR2 SQIVND (reference sequence). This CDR3 comprises 15 residues. V lost 7 bases and J 0 bases, leaving 15 bases between the germline ends. CDR3 protein: CASKRGTISNYGYTF. CDR3 DNA sequence: TGTGCCAGTAAAAGGGGGACGATTTCTAACTATGGCTACACCTTC.

The rearrangement links TRBV19 to TRBJ2-3; a weak D match, TRBD1 (6 bases). Germline values: CDR1 LNHDA, CDR2 SQIVND (reference sequence). The CDR3 sequence is 15 residues long. The V end was cut by 3 bases, the J end by 0 bases, with 10 bases between. CDR3 DNA sequence: TGTGCCAGTAGTATGGGGGCAGGGAGCACAGATACGCAGTATTTT. Protein product: CASSMGAGSTDTQYF.

J is TRBJ2-7 and V is TRBV5-4; 7 nucleotides agree with TRBD1. The trim removed 3 bases at V and 4 bases at J, leaving 7 bases unmatched. The CDR3 totals 14 residues. The germline V gene has CDR1 SGHNT and CDR2 YYREEE (reference sequence). The CDR3 DNA reads TGTGCCAGCAGCTCGACAGGGTCAAGGTACGAGCAGTACTTC. It yields the protein CASSSTGSRYEQYF.

The chain carries TRBV19 and TRBJ1-1, with D uncertain. V was trimmed by 3 bases and J by 4 bases, leaving 12 bases between them. The CDR3 spans 14 residues. Per germline, CDR1 LNHDA and CDR2 SQIVND (reference sequence). CDR3 amino acids: CASSMFGHFTEAFF. As DNA, the CDR3 is TGTGCCAGTAGTATGTTTGGCCATTTCACTGAAGCTTTCTTT.

This rearrangement joins TRBV10-1 to TRBJ1-1, with 8 positions matching TRBD1. Germline trimming cut 4 bases from V and 7 bases from J; bases unmatched to any gene: 2. The CDR3 is 12 amino acids. Germline-derived CDR1 and CDR2 are WNHNN and SYGVQD (reference sequence). The CDR3 DNA sequence: TGCGCCAGCAGTGGCGGGACAGGTGAAGCTTTCTTT. Its translation: CASSGGTGEAFF.

The CDR3 DNA sequence: TGTGCCAGCCGGACAGGGACGGATTACGAGCAGTACTTC. It yields the protein CASRTGTDYEQYF. The chain joins TRBV6-5 to TRBJ2-7; 8 bases line up with TRBD1. Germline trimming cut 8 bases from V and 4 bases from J; bases unmatched to any gene: 7. CDR3 length: 13 residues. CDR1 and CDR2 (germline): MNHEY, SVGAGI.

The chain is built from TRBV7-8 and TRBJ1-5; the D gene is possibly TRBD1 (6 bases). The germline V gene encodes CDR1 SGHVS and CDR2 FQNEAQ. The CDR3 spans 16 residues. Trimming pared 0 bases from V and 3 bases from J, leaving 12 bases between. CDR3 in DNA: TGTGCCAGCAGCTTAGCTCTTTGGACAGTCAATCAGCCCCAGCATTTT. It translates to CASSLALWTVNQPQHF. Full variable domain (remainder filled in from reference TRBV7-8 and TRBJ1-5): GAGVSQSPRYKVAKRGQDVALRCDPISGHVSLFWYQQALGQGPEFLTYFQNEAQLDKSGLPSDRFFAERPEGSVSTLKIQRTQQEDSAVYLCASSLALWTVNQPQHFGDGTRLSIL.

The V call is TRBV7-2, the J call TRBJ1-1, with 9 bases that match TRBD1. The CDR3 spans 14 residues. Per germline, CDR1 SGHTA and CDR2 FQGNSA. Unmatched junction bases numbered 4, after V lost 4 bases and J lost 4 bases. This CDR3 reads CASSSGQGVTEAFF. The CDR3 DNA follows: TGTGCCAGCAGCTCGGGACAGGGAGTCACTGAAGCTTTCTTT.

This clone was observed a few times. Other nucleotide sequences in the sample specify the same CDR3. The CDR3 region has the DNA TGTGCCAGCAGTGAAGCCGGAGACACTGAAGCTTTCTTT. Protein sequence: CASSEAGDTEAFF. The chain uses TRBV6-1 and TRBJ1-1; D not resolved. CDR1 is MNHNS, CDR2 SASEGT, per germline. V dropped 0 bases and J dropped 3 bases, with 5 bases sitting between them. The CDR3 is 13 amino acids.

The rearrangement joins TRBV10-3 to TRBJ2-1, with 7 bases matching TRBD1. The V segment lost 10 bases and the J segment 8 bases; nucleotides outside the gene matches: 11. Germline values: CDR1 ENHRY, CDR2 SYGVKD. CDR3 size: 13 residues. This chain's CDR3 is CATGQVAVDEQFF. CDR3 sequence (DNA): TGTGCCACCGGACAGGTAGCCGTGGATGAGCAGTTCTTC.